This T cell receptor (beta chain) stems from a study of cytomegalovirus exposure and HLA in healthy donors. As to this clone: Its antigen is as yet unknown.

V lost 5 bases and J lost 2; bases outside the gene matches: 13. The germline V gene encodes CDR1 MNHEY and CDR2 SMNVEV (reference sequence). There are 17 residues in the CDR3. Overall study findings and caveats: Earlier analysis found most TCR beta V segments productive about 87% or about 30% of the time.

PCR used 60 Vbeta primers and 13 Jbeta primers. Original data processing: The authors later counted some 76 million unique TCR beta chains, some 11 million of them shared. Sequencing was performed with immunoSEQ multiplex PCR; in TCRdb, only in-frame clones are kept and a portion is missing. From that table come the V and J calls and clone size; the DNA was used to work out D and trimming. The sample has 90,000 or so clones; 65% to 90% are singletons. This receptor was obtained from a man aged 25-45 years in good health and CMV-seropositive. The chain links TRBV27 to TRBJ2-7, with 9 bases identical to TRBD1. Sequenced sample: PBMCs. CDR3 DNA sequence: TGTGCCAGCAGTCCCCGGATAGACAGGGGGGTGACCTACGAGCAGTACTTC. Amino acids: CASSPRIDRGVTYEQYF.